This T cell receptor beta chain was sequenced for a study of Ad26.COV2.S vaccination and SARS-CoV-2 variants. Regarding treatment: approximately 18 received Ad26.COV2.S at low or high dose, single or two shots; about 5 received placebo; per-sample allocation not given. After the first vaccine or placebo injection, samples were drawn on day 63. An Ad26 vector was used to express Wuhan-strain SARS-CoV-2 spike as the vaccine. The J segment lost 5 bases and the V segment lost 6 bases, leaving 4 bases of the junction unmatched. The CDR3 has 13 residues. Germline CDR1 reads MRHNA; CDR2 reads SNTAGT. Some clones are missing from TCRdb's copy, which holds only in-frame ones; the method was immunoSEQ multiplex PCR. In the table there are roughly 270,000 clones, approximately 89% of which are singletons.

The V call is TRBV6-4, the J call TRBJ2-7; TRBD2 matches at 10 bases. The receptor comes from a person between 18 and 65 years old who received the Ad26.COV2.S COVID-19 vaccine or a placebo. Source: peripheral blood, taken in a trial of Ad26.COV2.S vaccine versus placebo. The CDR3 sequence: CASSASGSHEQYF. CDR3 sequence (DNA): TGTGCCAGCAGCGCTAGCGGGAGCCACGAGCAGTACTTC.